This TCR beta chain was documented in a study of PD-L1 blockade in urothelial cancer. Study as a whole: Between 0 and 3 prior chemotherapy regimens had been given to patients. T cells numbered a median of around 140,000 in the blood samples.

Spiked synthetic TCR analogs estimated absolute template abundance per PCR. TCRdb's copy holds only in-frame clones and misses some; the assay was immunoSEQ multiplex PCR. The sample holds 55,000 to 70,000 clones, approximately 86% seen once. Pretreatment and on-treatment samples were taken, numbering 1 to 8 per patient. The sample was PBMCs, taken around atezolizumab (anti-PD-L1) treatment. This receptor was identified in a man aged 45-65 years with urothelial cancer.

CDR3 in amino acids: CASSVDKGGNTIYF. The CDR3 coding sequence is TGTGCCAGCAGCGTAGATAAGGGGGGAAACACCATATATTTT. The gene calls are TRBV9 and TRBJ1-3; D possibly corresponds to TRBD1 (5 bases). Trimming stripped 0 bases from V and 4 bases from J, with 8 bases between. The CDR3 has 14 residues. Germline-derived CDR1 and CDR2 are SGDLS and YYNGEE. The full variable domain, completed using reference TRBV9 and TRBJ1-3, is DSGVTQTPKHLITATGQRVTLRCSPRSGDLSVYWYQQSLDQGLQFLIQYYNGEERAKGNILERFSAQQFPDLHSELNLSSLELGDSALYFCASSVDKGGNTIYFGEGSWLTVV.